This T cell receptor (beta chain) is from a study of control samples from healthy donors and cancer patients. Germline CDR1 and CDR2: MDHEN and SYDVKM. CDR3 size: 15 residues. As for this clone: Germline and junction disagree at one end, which may indicate a read error.

TCRdb keeps only in-frame clones here, not all; method: immunoSEQ multiplex PCR. The data show 120,000 to 150,000 clones, roughly 94% seen once. This chain uses TRBV28 with TRBJ2-2; 8 bases map to TRBD1. This clonotype was sampled from a man aged 35 to 55 in good health. The sample consisted of blood. The CDR3 reads CAGSDRGTNTGKLFF. Written as DNA, the CDR3 is TGTGCCGGGAGCGACAGGGGTACGAACACCGGGAAGCTGTTTTTT.